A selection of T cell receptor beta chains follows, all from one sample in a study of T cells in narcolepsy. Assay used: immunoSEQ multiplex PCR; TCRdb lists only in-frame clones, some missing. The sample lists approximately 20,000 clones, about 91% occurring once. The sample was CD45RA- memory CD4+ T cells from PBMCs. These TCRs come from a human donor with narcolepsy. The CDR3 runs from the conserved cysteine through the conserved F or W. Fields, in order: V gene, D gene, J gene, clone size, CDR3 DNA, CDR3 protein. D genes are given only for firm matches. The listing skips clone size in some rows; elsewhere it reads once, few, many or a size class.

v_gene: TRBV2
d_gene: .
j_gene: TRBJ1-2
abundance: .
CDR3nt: TGTGCCAGCAGTGGCCTGAGGGGGAGTTCTGGCTACACCTTC
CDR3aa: CASSGLRGSSGYTF

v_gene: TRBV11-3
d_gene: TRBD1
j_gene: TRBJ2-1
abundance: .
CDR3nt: TGTGCCAGCAGCGCCGACAGGGAAGAGCAGTTCTTC
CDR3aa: CASSADREEQFF

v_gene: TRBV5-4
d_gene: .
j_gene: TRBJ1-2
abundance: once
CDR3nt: TGTGCCAGCAGCACCGGGACGGACTATGACGGCTACACCTTC
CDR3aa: CASSTGTDYDGYTF

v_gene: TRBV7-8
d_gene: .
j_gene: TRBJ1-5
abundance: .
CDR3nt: TGTGCCAGCAGCTTAGGAGGGGGGCCCTATCAGCCCCAGCATTTT
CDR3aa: CASSLGGGPYQPQHF

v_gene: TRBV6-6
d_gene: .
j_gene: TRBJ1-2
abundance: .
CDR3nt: TGTGCCAGCAGTTACTCACCACAGGGTGGCTACACCTTC
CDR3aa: CASSYSPQGGYTF

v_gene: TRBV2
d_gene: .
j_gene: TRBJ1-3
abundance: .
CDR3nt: TGTGCCAGCAGTGAAGCGGGACGGGTATCTGGAAACACCATATATTTT
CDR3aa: CASSEAGRVSGNTIYF

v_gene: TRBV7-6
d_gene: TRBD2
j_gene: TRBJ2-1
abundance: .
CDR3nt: TGTGCCAGCACTCGGGCAGCGGGAGGTCCAAGCTCCTACAATGAGCAGTTCTTC
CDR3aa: CASTRAAGGPSSYNEQFF

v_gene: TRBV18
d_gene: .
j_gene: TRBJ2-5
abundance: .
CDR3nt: TGTGCCAGCTCACCACGGGCGAGGGTTGAAGAGACCCAGTACTTC
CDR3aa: CASSPRARVEETQYF

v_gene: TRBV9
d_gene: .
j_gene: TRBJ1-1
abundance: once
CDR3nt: TGTGCCAGCAGCCACCGAATGGGGGGGCAAGAAGCTTTCTTT
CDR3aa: CASSHRMGGQEAFF

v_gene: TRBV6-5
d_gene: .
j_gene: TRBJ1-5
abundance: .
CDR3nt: TGTGCCAGCAGTCGGGGTAGGGGCAATCAGCCCCAGCATTTT
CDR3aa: CASSRGRGNQPQHF

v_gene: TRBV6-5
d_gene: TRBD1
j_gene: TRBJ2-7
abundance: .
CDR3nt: TGTGCCAGCAGTTACTCTACAGGGGTCGAGCAGTACTTC
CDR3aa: CASSYSTGVEQYF

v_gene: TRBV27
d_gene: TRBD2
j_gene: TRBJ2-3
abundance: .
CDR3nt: TGTGCCAGCAGTTCCCCAGCAAGCGGGGGCACAGATACGCAGTATTTT
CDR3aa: CASSSPASGGTDTQYF

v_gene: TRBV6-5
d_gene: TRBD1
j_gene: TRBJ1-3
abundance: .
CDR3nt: TGTGCCAGCAGTTACGAAGGGGGCCAGCCTGGAAACACCATATATTTT
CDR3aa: CASSYEGGQPGNTIYF

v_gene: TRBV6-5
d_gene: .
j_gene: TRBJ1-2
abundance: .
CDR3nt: TGTGCCAGCAGGGGACCGGGGAGTGCTAACTATGGCTACACCTTC
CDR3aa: CASRGPGSANYGYTF

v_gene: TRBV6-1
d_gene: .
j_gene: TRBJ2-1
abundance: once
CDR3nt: TGTGCCAGCAGTACGTACAGGGTTGAGCAGTTCTTC
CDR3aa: CASSTYRVEQFF

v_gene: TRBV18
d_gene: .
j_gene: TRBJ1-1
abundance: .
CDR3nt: TGTGCCAGCTCACCAAACACTCTGAACACTGAAGCTTTCTTT
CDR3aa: CASSPNTLNTEAFF

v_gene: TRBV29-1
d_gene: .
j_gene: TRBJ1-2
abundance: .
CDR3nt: TGCAGCGGGGGGACATTAAACTATGGCTACACCTTC
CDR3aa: CSGGTLNYGYTF

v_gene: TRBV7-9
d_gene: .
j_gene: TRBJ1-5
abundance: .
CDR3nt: TGTGCCAGCAGCCCATCAGGTTTCAGCAATCAGCCCCAGCATTTT
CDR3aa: CASSPSGFSNQPQHF

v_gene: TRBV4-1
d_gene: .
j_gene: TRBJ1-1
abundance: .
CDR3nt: TGCGCCAGCAGCCAAGATAGGGACACTGAAGCTTTCTTT
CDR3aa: CASSQDRDTEAFF

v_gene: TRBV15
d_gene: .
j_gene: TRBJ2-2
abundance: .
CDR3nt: TGTGCCACCAGCAGAGTGGGCACCGGGGAGCTGTTTTTT
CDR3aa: CATSRVGTGELFF

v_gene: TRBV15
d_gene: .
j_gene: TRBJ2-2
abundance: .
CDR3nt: TGTGCCACCAAGGGGACCCTCAACACCGGGGAGCTGTTTTTT
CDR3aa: CATKGTLNTGELFF

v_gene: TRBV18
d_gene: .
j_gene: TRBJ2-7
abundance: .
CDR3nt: TGTGCCAGCTCCCGCTCCGGGACGGTAGCCTACGAGCAGTACTTC
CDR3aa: CASSRSGTVAYEQYF

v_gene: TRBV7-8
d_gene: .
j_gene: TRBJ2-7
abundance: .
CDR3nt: TGTGCCAGCAGCTTATACCCGGACCCCTCCTACGAGCAGTACTTC
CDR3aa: CASSLYPDPSYEQYF

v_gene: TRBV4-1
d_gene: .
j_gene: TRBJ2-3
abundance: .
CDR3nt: TGCGCCAGCAGGGGAACTAGGTGGGACCCAGATACGCAGTATTTT
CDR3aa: CASRGTRWDPDTQYF

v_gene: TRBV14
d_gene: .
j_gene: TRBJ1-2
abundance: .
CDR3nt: TGTGCCAGCAGCCCTGTGAGACTTTGGAACTATGGCTACACCTTC
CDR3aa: CASSPVRLWNYGYTF

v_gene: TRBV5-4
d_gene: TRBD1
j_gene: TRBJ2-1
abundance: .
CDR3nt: TGTGCCAGCAGCTTGGGGGGACAGCTTTACAATGAGCAGTTCTTC
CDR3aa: CASSLGGQLYNEQFF

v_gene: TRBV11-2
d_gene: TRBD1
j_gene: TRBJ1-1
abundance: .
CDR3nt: TGTGCCAGCAGCTCCGGACAGGGGGGTACCACTGAAGCTTTCTTT
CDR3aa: CASSSGQGGTTEAFF

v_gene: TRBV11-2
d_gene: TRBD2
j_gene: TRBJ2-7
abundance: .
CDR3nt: TGTGCCAGCAGCTTAGAGCGGGGGAGCCCCTACGAGCAGTACTTC
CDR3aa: CASSLERGSPYEQYF

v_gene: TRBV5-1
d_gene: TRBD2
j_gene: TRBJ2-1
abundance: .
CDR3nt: TGCGCCAGCAGCTCAGTAGCGGGAGGCCTATACAATGAGCAGTTCTTC
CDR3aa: CASSSVAGGLYNEQFF

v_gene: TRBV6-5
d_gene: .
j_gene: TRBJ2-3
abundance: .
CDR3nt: TGTGCCAGCAGTTACTCTTTGCGGCTGCAGTATTTT
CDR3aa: CASSYSLRLQYF

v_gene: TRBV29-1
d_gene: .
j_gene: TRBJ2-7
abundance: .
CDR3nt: TGCAGCTCGGGGAGTGTTAGCGGCGAGCAGTACTTC
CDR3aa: CSSGSVSGEQYF

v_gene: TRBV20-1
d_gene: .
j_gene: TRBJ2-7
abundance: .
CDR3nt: TGCAGTGCTAGAAGCTACGAGCAGTACTTC
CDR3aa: CSARSYEQYF

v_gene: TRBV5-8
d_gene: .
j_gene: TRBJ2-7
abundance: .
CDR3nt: TGTGCCAGCAGCTTGGGGCGACAGTTCCCATACTCCTACGAGCAGTACTTC
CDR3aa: CASSLGRQFPYSYEQYF

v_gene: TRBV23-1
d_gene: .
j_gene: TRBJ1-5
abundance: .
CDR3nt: TGCGCCAGCAGTCCCCCAGGTCCTGCAGCAGGTGATAGCAATCAGCCCCAGCATTTT
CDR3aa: CASSPPGPAAGDSNQPQHF

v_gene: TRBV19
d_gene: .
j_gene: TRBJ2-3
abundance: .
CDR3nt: TGTGCCAGTAGTCAACAGGGTATATTCACAGATACGCAGTATTTT
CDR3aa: CASSQQGIFTDTQYF